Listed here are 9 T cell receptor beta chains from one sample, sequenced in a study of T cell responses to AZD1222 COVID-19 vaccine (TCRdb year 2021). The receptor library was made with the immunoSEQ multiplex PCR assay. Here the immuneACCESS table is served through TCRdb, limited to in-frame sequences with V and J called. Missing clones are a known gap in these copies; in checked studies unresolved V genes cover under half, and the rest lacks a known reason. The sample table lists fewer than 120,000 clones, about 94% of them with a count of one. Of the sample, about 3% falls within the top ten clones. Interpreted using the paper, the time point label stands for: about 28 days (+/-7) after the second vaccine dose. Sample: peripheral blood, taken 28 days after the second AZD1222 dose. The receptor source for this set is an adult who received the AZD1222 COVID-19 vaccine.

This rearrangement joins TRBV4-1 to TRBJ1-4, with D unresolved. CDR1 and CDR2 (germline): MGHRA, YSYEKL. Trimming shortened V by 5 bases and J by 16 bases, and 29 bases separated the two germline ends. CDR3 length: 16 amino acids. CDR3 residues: CASSDKAGKVNGVPFF. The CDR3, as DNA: TGCGCCAGCAGCGACAAAGCAGGAAAGGTGAACGGGGTTCCGTTTTTT.

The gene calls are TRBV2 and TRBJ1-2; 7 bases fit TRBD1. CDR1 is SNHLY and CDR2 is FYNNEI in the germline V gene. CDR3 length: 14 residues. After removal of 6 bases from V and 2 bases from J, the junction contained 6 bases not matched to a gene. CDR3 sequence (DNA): TGTGCCAGCAGAGACAGGGCCCTGAACTATGGCTACACCTTC. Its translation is CASRDRALNYGYTF.

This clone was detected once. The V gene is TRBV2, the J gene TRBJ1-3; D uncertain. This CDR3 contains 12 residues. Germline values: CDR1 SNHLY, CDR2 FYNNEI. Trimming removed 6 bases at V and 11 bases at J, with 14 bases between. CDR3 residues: CASSATQEPIYF. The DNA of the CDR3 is TGTGCCAGCAGCGCTACACAAGAACCCATATATTTT.

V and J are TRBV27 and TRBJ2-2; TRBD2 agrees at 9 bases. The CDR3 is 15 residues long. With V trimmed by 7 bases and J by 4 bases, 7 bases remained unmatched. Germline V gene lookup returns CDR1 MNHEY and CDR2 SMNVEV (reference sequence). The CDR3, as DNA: TGTGCCAGCATCTCCTTGGGACTAGCCACCGGGGAGCTGTTTTTT. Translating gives CASISLGLATGELFF.

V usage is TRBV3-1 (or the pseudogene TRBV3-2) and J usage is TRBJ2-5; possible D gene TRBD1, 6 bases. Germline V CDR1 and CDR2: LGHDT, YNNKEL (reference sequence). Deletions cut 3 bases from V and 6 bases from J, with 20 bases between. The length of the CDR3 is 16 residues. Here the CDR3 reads CASSHEGVVGSQTQYF. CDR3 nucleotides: TGTGCCAGCAGCCATGAGGGGGTTGTGGGATCTCAGACCCAGTACTTC.

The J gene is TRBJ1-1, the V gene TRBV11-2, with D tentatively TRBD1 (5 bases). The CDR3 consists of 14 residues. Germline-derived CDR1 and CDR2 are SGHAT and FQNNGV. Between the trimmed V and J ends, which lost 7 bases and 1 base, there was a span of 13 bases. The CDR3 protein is CASTRQGWNTEAFF. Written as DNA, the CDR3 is TGTGCCAGCACCCGGCAGGGATGGAACACTGAAGCTTTCTTT.

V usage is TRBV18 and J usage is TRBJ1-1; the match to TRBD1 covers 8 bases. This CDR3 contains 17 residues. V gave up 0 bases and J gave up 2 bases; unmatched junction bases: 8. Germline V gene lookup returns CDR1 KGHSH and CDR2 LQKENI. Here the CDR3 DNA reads TGTGCCAGCTCACCACCGGACAGGGCATCGGGTAACACTGAAGCTTTCTTT. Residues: CASSPPDRASGNTEAFF. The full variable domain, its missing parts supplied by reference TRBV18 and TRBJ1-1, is NAGVMQNPRHLVRRRGQEARLRCSPMKGHSHVYWYRQLPEEGLKFMVYLQKENIIDESGMPKERFSAEFPKEGPSILRIQQVVRGDSAAYFCASSPPDRASGNTEAFFGQGTRLTVV.

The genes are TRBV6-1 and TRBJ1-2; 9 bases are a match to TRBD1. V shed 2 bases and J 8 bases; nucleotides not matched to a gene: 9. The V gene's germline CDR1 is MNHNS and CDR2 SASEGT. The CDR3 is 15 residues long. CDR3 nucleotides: TGTGCCAGCAGTGAACCACCGGCCGGACAGGGGGGCTACACCTTC. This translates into CASSEPPAGQGGYTF.

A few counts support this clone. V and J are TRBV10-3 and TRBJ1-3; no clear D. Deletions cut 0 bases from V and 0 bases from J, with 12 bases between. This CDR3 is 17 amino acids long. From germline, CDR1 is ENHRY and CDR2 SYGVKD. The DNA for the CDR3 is TGTGCCATCAGTGAGTCGCGCGGCAGGCTCTCTGGAAACACCATATATTTT. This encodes CAISESRGRLSGNTIYF.